This T cell receptor (beta chain) was sequenced in a study of blood T cells in healthy people across ages. Findings and caveats of the study: Estimates drawn from one million T cells were deemed to understate diversity. Unsorted PBMC material precluded a definitive naive versus antigen-experienced comparison.

The CDR3 loop spans 14 amino acids. The germline CDR1 and CDR2 sequences are SGHKS and YYEKEE (reference sequence). A J-beta primer mix and a sample-barcoded 5' primer were used in a second PCR of roughly 7 to 12 cycles. The yield of each sample was at least 2.5 million CDR3-containing paired-end reads. Via MiXCR, TCRdb re-called the 5' RACE reads, giving one row per CDR3 protein. The table lists 630,000 or so distinct CDR3 sequences, approximately 29% of them singletons. PBMCs numbering at least 6 million were isolated per sample. On this clonotype itself: Its specificity is unknown.

The chain employs TRBV5-5 and TRBJ2-4; no clear D gene. Matching the DNA end better, TRBJ2-5 makes the J call doubtful. The sequencing sample was made of blood. This receptor was identified in an elderly woman in good health. CDR3 sequence: CASSLGHPGETQYF. CDR3 bases: TGTGCCAGCAGCTTGGGCCACCCTGGAGAGACCCAGTACTTC.